This TCR beta chain originates from a study of technical replicates of blood from a few donors. The repertoire was sequenced with immunoSEQ multiplex PCR; TCRdb's copy has only in-frame clones and lacks some. The sample holds tens of thousands of clones, over 80% seen once. V shed 4 bases, J shed 4 bases, and the junction held 9 bases outside the gene matches. Germline CDR1 and CDR2: GTSNPN and SVGIG (reference sequence). CDR3 length: 15 residues. This receptor was taken from a human donor in good health. The chain couples TRBV30 to TRBJ2-7; TRBD2 aligns across 11 bases. Sequences were obtained from T cells isolated from PBMCs. The CDR3 here is CAWTPLAGGPYEQYF. CDR3 nucleotide sequence: TGTGCCTGGACACCCTTAGCGGGAGGGCCTTACGAGCAGTACTTC.